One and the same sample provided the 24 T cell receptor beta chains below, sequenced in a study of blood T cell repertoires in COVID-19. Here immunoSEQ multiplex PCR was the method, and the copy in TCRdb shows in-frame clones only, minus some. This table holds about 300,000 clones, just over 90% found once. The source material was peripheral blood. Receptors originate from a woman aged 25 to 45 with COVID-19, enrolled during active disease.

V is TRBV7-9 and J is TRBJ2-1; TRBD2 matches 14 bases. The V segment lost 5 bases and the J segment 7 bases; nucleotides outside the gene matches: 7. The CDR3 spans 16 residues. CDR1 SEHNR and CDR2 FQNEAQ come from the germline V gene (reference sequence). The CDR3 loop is CASSPGLAGVENEQFF. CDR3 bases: TGTGCCAGCAGCCCGGGACTAGCGGGAGTGGAGAATGAGCAGTTCTTC.

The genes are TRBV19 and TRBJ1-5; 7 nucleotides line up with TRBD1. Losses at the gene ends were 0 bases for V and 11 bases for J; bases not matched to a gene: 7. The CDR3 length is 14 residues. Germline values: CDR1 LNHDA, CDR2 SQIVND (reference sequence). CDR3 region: CASSIEVGDSTQHF. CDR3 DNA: TGTGCCAGTAGTATAGAAGTGGGGGACAGTACCCAGCATTTT.

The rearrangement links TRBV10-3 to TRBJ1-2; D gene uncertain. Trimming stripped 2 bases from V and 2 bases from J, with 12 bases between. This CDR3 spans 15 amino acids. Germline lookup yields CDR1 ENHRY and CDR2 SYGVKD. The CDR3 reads CAISEGGPMNYGYTF. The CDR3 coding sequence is TGTGCCATCAGTGAGGGCGGGCCGATGAACTATGGCTACACCTTC.

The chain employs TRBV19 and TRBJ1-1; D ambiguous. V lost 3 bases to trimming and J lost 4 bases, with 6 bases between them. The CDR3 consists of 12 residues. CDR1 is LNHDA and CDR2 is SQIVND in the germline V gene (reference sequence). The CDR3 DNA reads TGTGCCAGTAGTATCGGTATCACTGAAGCTTTCTTT. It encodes CASSIGITEAFF.

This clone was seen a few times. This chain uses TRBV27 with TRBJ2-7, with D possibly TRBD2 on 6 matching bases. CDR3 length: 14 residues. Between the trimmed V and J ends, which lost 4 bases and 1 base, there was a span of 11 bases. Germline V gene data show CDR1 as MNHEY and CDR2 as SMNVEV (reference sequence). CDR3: CASSSLAVSYEQYF. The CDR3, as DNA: TGTGCCAGCAGTTCCTTAGCGGTTTCCTACGAGCAGTACTTC.

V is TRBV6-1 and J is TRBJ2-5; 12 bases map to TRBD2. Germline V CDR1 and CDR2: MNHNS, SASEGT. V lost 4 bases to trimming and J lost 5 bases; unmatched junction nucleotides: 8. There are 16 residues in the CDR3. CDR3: CASSVPTSGRMETQYF. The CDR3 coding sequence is TGTGCCAGCAGTGTCCCGACTAGCGGGAGAATGGAGACCCAGTACTTC.

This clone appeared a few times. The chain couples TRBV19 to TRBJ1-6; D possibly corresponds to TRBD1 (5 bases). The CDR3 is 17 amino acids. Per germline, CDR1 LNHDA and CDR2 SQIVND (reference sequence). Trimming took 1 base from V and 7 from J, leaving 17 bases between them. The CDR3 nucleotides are TGTGCCAGTAGTATAGGACCAACGACTGGGGGGAATTCACCCCTCCACTTT. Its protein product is CASSIGPTTGGNSPLHF.

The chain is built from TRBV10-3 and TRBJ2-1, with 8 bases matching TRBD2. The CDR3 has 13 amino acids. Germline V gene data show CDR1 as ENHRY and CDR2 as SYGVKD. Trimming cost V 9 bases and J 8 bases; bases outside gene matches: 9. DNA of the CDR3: TGTGCCATAGCGGGAGAAGGACCCGATGAGCAGTTCTTC. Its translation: CAIAGEGPDEQFF.

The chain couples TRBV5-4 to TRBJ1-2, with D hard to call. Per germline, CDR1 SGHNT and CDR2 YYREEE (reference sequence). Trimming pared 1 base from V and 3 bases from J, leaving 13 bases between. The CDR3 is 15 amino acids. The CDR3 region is CASSLNPGSHYGYTF. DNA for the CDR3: TGTGCCAGCAGCTTGAATCCGGGTTCTCACTATGGCTACACCTTC.

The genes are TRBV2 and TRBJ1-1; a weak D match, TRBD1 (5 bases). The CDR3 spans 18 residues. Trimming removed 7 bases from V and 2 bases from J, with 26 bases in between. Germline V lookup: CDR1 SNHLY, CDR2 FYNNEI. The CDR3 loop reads CASTEFGGREGPNTEAFF. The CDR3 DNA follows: TGTGCCAGCACCGAATTCGGCGGCAGGGAGGGTCCAAACACTGAAGCTTTCTTT.

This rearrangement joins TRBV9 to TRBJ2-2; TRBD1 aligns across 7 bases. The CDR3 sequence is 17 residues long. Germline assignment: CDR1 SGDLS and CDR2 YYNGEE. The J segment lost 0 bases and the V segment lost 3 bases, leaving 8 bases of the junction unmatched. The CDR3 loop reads CASSAQGQPANTGELFF. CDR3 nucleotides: TGTGCCAGCAGCGCTCAGGGACAGCCGGCGAACACCGGGGAGCTGTTTTTT.

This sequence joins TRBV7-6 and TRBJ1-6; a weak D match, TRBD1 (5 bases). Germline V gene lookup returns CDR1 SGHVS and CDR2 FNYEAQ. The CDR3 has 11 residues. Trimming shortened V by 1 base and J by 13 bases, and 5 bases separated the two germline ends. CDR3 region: CASSLEGPLHF. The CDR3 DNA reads TGTGCCAGCAGCTTAGAGGGGCCCCTCCACTTT. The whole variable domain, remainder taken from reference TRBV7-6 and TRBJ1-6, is GAGVSQSPRYKVTKRGQDVALRCDPISGHVSLYWYRQALGQGPEFLTYFNYEAQQDKSGLPNDRFSAERPEGSISTLTIQRTEQRDSAMYRCASSLEGPLHFGNGTRLTVT.

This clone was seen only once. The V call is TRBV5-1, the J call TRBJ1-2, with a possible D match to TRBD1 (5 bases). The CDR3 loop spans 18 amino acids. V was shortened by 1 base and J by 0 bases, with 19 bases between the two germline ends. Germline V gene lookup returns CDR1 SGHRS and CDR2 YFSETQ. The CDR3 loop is CASSLTGRSPASNYGYTF. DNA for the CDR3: TGCGCCAGCAGCTTGACAGGAAGATCCCCCGCCTCTAACTATGGCTACACCTTC.

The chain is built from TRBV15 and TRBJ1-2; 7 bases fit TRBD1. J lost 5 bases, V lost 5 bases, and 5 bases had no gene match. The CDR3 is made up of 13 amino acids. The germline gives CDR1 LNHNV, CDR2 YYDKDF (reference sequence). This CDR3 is CATSGTGEYGYTF. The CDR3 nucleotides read TGTGCCACCAGCGGAACAGGGGAGTATGGCTACACCTTC.

CDR3 bases: TGTGCCAGCAGCTTGGAGGCTAGCGGGAGAACAGATACGCAGTATTTT. Translation: CASSLEASGRTDTQYF. V usage is TRBV5-4 and J usage is TRBJ2-3; 10 nucleotides line up with TRBD2. The J segment lost 3 bases and the V segment lost 0 bases, leaving 4 bases of the junction unmatched. The CDR3 length is 16 residues. CDR1 is SGHNT and CDR2 is YYREEE in the germline V gene (reference sequence).

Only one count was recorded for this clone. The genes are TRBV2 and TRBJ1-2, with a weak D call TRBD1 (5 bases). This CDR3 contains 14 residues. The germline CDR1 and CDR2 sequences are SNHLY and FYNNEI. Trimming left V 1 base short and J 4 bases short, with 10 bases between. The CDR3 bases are TGTGCCAGCAGTGAAGGTTCTGGGGCCTATGGCTACACCTTC. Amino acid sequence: CASSEGSGAYGYTF. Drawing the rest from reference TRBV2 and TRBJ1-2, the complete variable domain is EPEVTQTPSHQVTQMGQEVILRCVPISNHLYFYWYRQILGQKVEFLVSFYNNEISEKSEIFDDQFSVERPDGSNFTLKIRSTKLEDSAMYFCASSEGSGAYGYTFGSGTRLTVV.

DNA of the CDR3: TGCGCCAGCCGCCTATTTATGAAGATAGGGGGAGACACTGAAGCTTTCTTT. This codes for CASRLFMKIGGDTEAFF. The V call is TRBV23-1, the J call TRBJ1-1; D might be TRBD1 (6 bases). TRBV23-1 is designated an ORF whose function remains uncertain. V lost 8 bases, J lost 3 bases, and 25 bases lay in between. The CDR3 totals 17 residues.

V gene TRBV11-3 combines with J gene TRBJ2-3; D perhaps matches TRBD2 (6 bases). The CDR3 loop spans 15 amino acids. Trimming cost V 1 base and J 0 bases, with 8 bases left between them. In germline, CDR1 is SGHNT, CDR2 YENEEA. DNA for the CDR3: TGTGCCAGCAGCTTAGTAGCGGCCAGCACAGATACGCAGTATTTT. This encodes CASSLVAASTDTQYF. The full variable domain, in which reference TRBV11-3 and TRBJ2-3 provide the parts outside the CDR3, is EAGVVQSPRYKIIEKKQPVAFWCNPISGHNTLYWYLQNLGQGPELLIRYENEEAVDDSQLPKDRFSAERLKGVDSTLKIQPAELGDSAVYLCASSLVAASTDTQYFGPGTRLTVL.

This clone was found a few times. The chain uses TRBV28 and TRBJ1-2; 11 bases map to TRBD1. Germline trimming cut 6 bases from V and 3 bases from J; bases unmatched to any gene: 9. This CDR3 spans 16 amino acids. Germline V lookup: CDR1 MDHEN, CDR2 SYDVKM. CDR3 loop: CASSSTGQGADYGYTF. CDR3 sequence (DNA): TGTGCCAGCAGCTCCACCGGACAGGGGGCGGACTATGGCTACACCTTC.

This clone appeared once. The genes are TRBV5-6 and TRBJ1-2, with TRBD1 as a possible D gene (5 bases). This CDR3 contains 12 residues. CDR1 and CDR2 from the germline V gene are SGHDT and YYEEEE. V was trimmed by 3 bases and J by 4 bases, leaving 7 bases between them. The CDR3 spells CASSSGFYGYTF. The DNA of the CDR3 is TGTGCCAGCAGCTCAGGGTTCTATGGCTACACCTTC.

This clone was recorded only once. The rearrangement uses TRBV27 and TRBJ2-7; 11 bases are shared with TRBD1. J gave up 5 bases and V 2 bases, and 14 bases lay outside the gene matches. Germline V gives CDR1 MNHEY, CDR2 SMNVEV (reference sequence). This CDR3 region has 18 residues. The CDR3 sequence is CASSLILPDGQGAHEQYF. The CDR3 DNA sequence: TGTGCCAGCAGTTTAATACTACCCGACGGACAGGGGGCCCACGAGCAGTACTTC.

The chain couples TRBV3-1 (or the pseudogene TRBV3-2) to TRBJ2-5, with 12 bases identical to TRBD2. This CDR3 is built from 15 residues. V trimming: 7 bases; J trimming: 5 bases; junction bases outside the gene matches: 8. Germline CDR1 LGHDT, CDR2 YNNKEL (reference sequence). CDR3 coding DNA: TGTGCCAGCACCCCACTAGCGGGAGGATCTGAGACCCAGTACTTC. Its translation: CASTPLAGGSETQYF.

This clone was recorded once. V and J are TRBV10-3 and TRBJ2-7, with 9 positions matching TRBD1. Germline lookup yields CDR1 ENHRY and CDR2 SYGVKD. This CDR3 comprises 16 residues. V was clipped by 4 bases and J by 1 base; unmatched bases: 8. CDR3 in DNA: TGTGCCATCAGTGGAGATCCGGGACAGGGTTCCTACGAGCAGTACTTC. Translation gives CAISGDPGQGSYEQYF.

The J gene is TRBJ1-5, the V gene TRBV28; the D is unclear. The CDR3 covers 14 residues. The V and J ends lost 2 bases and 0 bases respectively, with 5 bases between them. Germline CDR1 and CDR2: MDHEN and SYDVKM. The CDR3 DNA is TGTGCCAGCAGTTTAATAGATAGCAATCAGCCCCAGCATTTT. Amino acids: CASSLIDSNQPQHF.